The 10 T cell receptor beta chains below all came from one sample that was sequenced in a study of identical twins. TCRdb independently ran MiXCR on the 5' RACE reads; one entry per CDR3 protein. Of hundreds of thousands of distinct CDR3 sequences listed, 6% to 6.5% are singletons. Sequenced: naive T cells sorted from blood. The receptor source for this set is a man between 18 and 29 years old in good health.

This clonotype was counted a few times. The J gene is TRBJ2-1, the V gene TRBV20-1; D uncertain. The V and J ends lost 5 bases and 7 bases respectively, with 18 bases between them. Germline loops: CDR1 DFQATT, CDR2 SNEGSKA (reference sequence). This CDR3 comprises 14 residues. The CDR3, as DNA: TGCAGTGCTGCAGACCCGACCGCGAGGAATGAGCAGTTCTTC. As protein: CSAADPTARNEQFF.

J is TRBJ1-5 and V is TRBV25-1; D gene ambiguous. Looked up from germline, CDR1 is MGHDK and CDR2 is SYGVNS. With 2 bases removed from V and 4 bases from J, the gap between germline ends came to 9 bases. The CDR3 totals 14 residues. DNA for the CDR3: TGTGCCAGCAGTGAAGTCGGGGAGAATCAGCCCCAGCATTTT. The encoded protein is CASSEVGENQPQHF.

This clonotype was found many times. V is TRBV20-1 and J is TRBJ2-1; 14 bases align to TRBD2. CDR1 DFQATT and CDR2 SNEGSKA come from the germline V gene (reference sequence). This CDR3 has 15 residues. Trimming cost V 6 bases and J 2 bases; bases outside gene matches: 3. The CDR3 sequence: CSAKGLAGAYNEQFF. Here the CDR3 DNA reads TGCAGTGCAAAGGGACTAGCGGGGGCCTACAATGAGCAGTTCTTC.

This clonotype was counted ten times or more. This CDR3 reads CASSPRGGPDTQYF. The CDR3 nucleotides are TGTGCCAGCAGCCCCCGTGGGGGGCCAGATACGCAGTATTTT. The rearrangement uses TRBV7-2 and TRBJ2-3, with D perhaps being TRBD1 or TRBD2 (6 bases each). V was cut by 5 bases and J by 4 bases, with 13 bases left in between. The CDR3 loop spans 14 amino acids. CDR1 and CDR2 (germline): SGHTA, FQGNSA.

Ten or more counts support this clonotype. The chain recombines TRBV12-3 or TRBV12-4 with TRBJ1-1, with D uncertain. Deletions cut 4 bases from V and 1 base from J, with 7 bases between. The CDR3 contains 13 residues. The CDR3 region has the DNA TGTGCCAGCAGTTATCTGGAGAACACTGAAGCTTTCTTT. Amino acid sequence: CASSYLENTEAFF.

J is TRBJ2-5 and V is TRBV27; D ambiguous. V was clipped by 2 bases and J by 4 bases, with 14 bases between them. CDR3 length: 15 residues. CDR1 and CDR2 from the germline V gene are MNHEY and SMNVEV (reference sequence). The CDR3 protein is CASSLGRGSRETQYF. DNA for the CDR3: TGTGCCAGCAGTTTAGGTCGTGGTTCTCGAGAGACCCAGTACTTC.

The sample holds a few counts of this clonotype. The rearrangement uses TRBV20-1 and TRBJ2-1; D perhaps matches TRBD2 (6 bases). The CDR3 spans 11 residues. Germline V gene data show CDR1 as DFQATT and CDR2 as SNEGSKA (reference sequence). Trimming removed 1 base at V and 15 bases at J, with 13 bases between. CDR3 sequence: CSARVGGVGFF. CDR3 coding DNA: TGCAGTGCTAGAGTGGGGGGAGTGGGGTTCTTC.

This clonotype has at least ten counts. CDR3 bases: TGTGCCAGCAGAAACATTGGGGGGTCCGGGGAGCTGTTTTTT. It is translated as CASRNIGGSGELFF. The chain employs TRBV12-3 or TRBV12-4 and TRBJ2-2; D may be TRBD2 (6 bases). The CDR3 extends over 14 amino acids. V lost 6 bases and J 6 bases, leaving 14 bases between the germline ends.

The chain recombines TRBV12-5 with TRBJ2-1, with D maybe TRBD2 (5 bases). The germline V gene encodes CDR1 LGHNT and CDR2 FRNRAP. The CDR3 covers 15 residues. V lost 2 bases to trimming and J lost 8 bases, with 16 bases between them. The CDR3 sequence is CASGLSTLGSHEQFF. CDR3 sequence (DNA): TGTGCTAGTGGTTTGTCCACACTAGGCTCCCATGAGCAGTTCTTC.

This clonotype was seen many times. The chain joins TRBV3-1 to TRBJ2-2; D might be TRBD2 (5 bases). The CDR3 is 14 amino acids. The germline V and J ends were trimmed by 7 bases and 2 bases, with 11 bases remaining between them. The V gene's germline CDR1 is LGHDT and CDR2 YNNKEL (reference sequence). The CDR3 spells CASKPGTNTGELFF. The DNA for the CDR3 is TGTGCCAGCAAGCCGGGAACAAACACCGGGGAGCTGTTTTTT.